This record looks at one T cell receptor (beta chain) sequence and its context. Its antigen remains unidentified. This entry is derived from a study of cytotoxic CD8 clonotypes in ibrutinib-treated CLL. Notes on the study in general: Patients had baseline clonality above age-matched healthy donors, and this clonality moved with circulating CD8+ T-cell counts. Progressing patients had sampling times that differed from those of sustained-remission patients.

Germline V gene data show CDR1 as SGHRS and CDR2 as YFSETQ. J was trimmed by 0 bases and V by 4 bases; bases with no gene match: 6. CDR3 length equals 15 residues. Here immunoSEQ multiplex PCR was the method, and the copy in TCRdb shows in-frame clones only, minus some. The data contain about 140,000 clones, around 82% of them singletons. V is TRBV5-1 and J is TRBJ1-2, with 7 positions matching TRBD1. This sample comprised PBMCs, obtained after 36 months of ibrutinib treatment. This TCR was sampled from a human donor with chronic lymphocytic leukemia. The CDR3 DNA is TGCGCCAGCAGCCGCGGACAGGTCTCTAACTATGGCTACACCTTC. Its translation is CASSRGQVSNYGYTF.